This T cell receptor beta chain is from a study of PD-1 blockade in mismatch repair-deficient tumors. V dropped 0 bases and J dropped 0 bases, with 11 bases sitting between them. The CDR3 consists of 16 residues. The germline gives CDR1 SGHNT, CDR2 YENEEA. Every patient had mismatch repair deficiency by PCR or immunohistochemistry. The assay was immunoSEQ multiplex PCR, and TCRdb's table has in-frame clones only and misses some. Of around 48,000 clones detected, over 65% appear once; the ten largest clones hold about 3.5%. The source material was peripheral blood, sampled 4 weeks after starting pembrolizumab. The clonotype originates from an adult with mismatch repair-deficient cancer. This chain uses TRBV11-3 with TRBJ1-2; a weak D match, TRBD1 (5 bases). The DNA for the CDR3 is TGTGCCAGCAGCTTAGAAGGGCGGGGCGCTAACTATGGCTACACCTTC. It is translated as CASSLEGRGANYGYTF.